The 19 T cell receptor beta chains reported below all come from one sample, sequenced in a study of T cells after yellow fever vaccination. MiXCR, applied by TCRdb to the 5' RACE reads, yields one record per CDR3 protein. The table has approximately 610,000 distinct CDR3 sequences, roughly 17% seen once. The sample in question was PBMCs, obtained less than 6 days after the first yellow fever vaccination. The origin of the receptors is a man in his late teens or twenties who received the YFV17D yellow fever vaccine.

This clonotype was observed a handful of times. The CDR3 region has the DNA TGTGCCAGCAGTCCCGACAGGAGATATAGCAATCAGCCCCAGCATTTT. This codes for CASSPDRRYSNQPQHF. The J gene is TRBJ1-5, the V gene TRBV28, with D maybe TRBD1 (6 bases). V lost 5 bases and J lost 0, with 14 bases in between. CDR1 is MDHEN, CDR2 SYDVKM, per germline. This CDR3 has 16 residues.

CDR3 DNA sequence: TGTGCCAGCAGTGCTGGGAGCTCTGGAAACACCATATATTTT. It translates to CASSAGSSGNTIYF. This chain joins TRBV25-1 and TRBJ1-3, with D unclear. The germline V gene has CDR1 MGHDK and CDR2 SYGVNS. V was trimmed by 4 bases and J by 0 bases, leaving 7 bases between them. This CDR3 contains 14 residues.

This clonotype has only a few counts. V and J are TRBV20-1 and TRBJ1-1, with D maybe TRBD1 (6 bases). The germline V and J ends were trimmed by 6 bases and 5 bases, with 16 bases remaining between them. The germline CDR1 and CDR2 sequences are DFQATT and SNEGSKA (reference sequence). This CDR3 contains 13 residues. The CDR3 here is CSAPDRRMTEAFF. In nucleotides, the CDR3 is TGCAGTGCCCCCGACAGGAGGATGACTGAAGCTTTCTTT.

This chain joins TRBV28 and TRBJ2-5, with 12 bases lining up with TRBD1. The germline CDR1 and CDR2 sequences are MDHEN and SYDVKM. CDR3 length equals 16 residues. With 6 bases clipped from V and 3 bases from J, the junction kept 8 bases outside the gene matches. This chain's CDR3 is CASRRLGQGAKETQYF. CDR3 nucleotides: TGTGCCAGCAGGCGACTGGGACAGGGGGCAAAAGAGACCCAGTACTTC.

This chain joins TRBV12-3 or TRBV12-4 and TRBJ2-5; 9 bases agree with TRBD1. This CDR3 is built from 16 residues. J lost 5 bases, V lost 4 bases, and 11 bases had no gene match. The CDR3 sequence is CASSSPGTGYRETQYF. In DNA, the CDR3 is TGTGCCAGCAGTTCCCCCGGGACAGGGTATAGGGAGACCCAGTACTTC.

V usage is TRBV11-3 and J usage is TRBJ2-3; no clear D gene. The V gene's germline CDR1 is SGHNT and CDR2 YENEEA. The CDR3 contains 12 residues. V was shortened by 5 bases and J by 11 bases, with 14 bases between the two germline ends. CDR3 nucleotide sequence: TGTGCCAGCAGCCCTCGAACCGAGGAGCAGTATTTT. Translating gives CASSPRTEEQYF.

The V and J genes are TRBV7-2 and TRBJ2-7; TRBD2 might be the D (6 bases). Germline V gene lookup returns CDR1 SGHTA and CDR2 FQGNSA. Trimming took 5 bases from V and 6 from J, leaving 17 bases between them. This CDR3 contains 14 residues. As DNA, the CDR3 is TGTGCCAGCAGCCCTAATCGGGGGTTGGGCGAGCAGTACGTC. Residues: CASSPNRGLGEQYV.

This clonotype showed up just a few times. The rearrangement links TRBV6-6 to TRBJ1-4; the D is unclear. Germline CDR1 is MNHNY and CDR2 is SVGAGI (reference sequence). V lost 4 bases and J 8 bases, leaving 11 bases between the germline ends. This CDR3 comprises 13 residues. DNA for the CDR3: TGTGCCAGCAGTTGGGAGACGCCGGAAAAACTGTTTTTT. Translated: CASSWETPEKLFF.

This clonotype has more than one count but fewer than ten. The chain has TRBV5-1 and TRBJ2-5; 8 nucleotides line up with TRBD2. V was clipped by 0 bases and J by 3 bases; unmatched bases: 4. Looked up from germline, CDR1 is SGHRS and CDR2 is YFSETQ. This CDR3 comprises 15 residues. This chain's CDR3 is CASSLAATSEETQYF. CDR3 nucleotide sequence: TGCGCCAGCAGCTTGGCCGCGACTAGCGAAGAGACCCAGTACTTC.

This rearrangement joins TRBV7-6 to TRBJ2-1, with D unresolved. Germline CDR1 SGHVS, CDR2 FNYEAQ. The CDR3 covers 12 residues. The V end was cut by 5 bases, the J end by 8 bases, with 10 bases between. CDR3 nucleotides: TGTGCCAGCAGCCCTAGGAGCTATGAGCAGTTCTTC. Its protein is CASSPRSYEQFF.

This clonotype was counted only a few times. The chain is built from TRBV7-2 and TRBJ1-1; unclear D gene. The germline V gene encodes CDR1 SGHTA and CDR2 FQGNSA. This CDR3 region has 15 residues. V was trimmed by 1 base and J by 5 bases, leaving 14 bases between them. The CDR3 DNA sequence: TGTGCCAGCAGCTTAGGGGTCACCGTGTTAACTGAAGCTTTCTTT. Its translation is CASSLGVTVLTEAFF.

V is TRBV19 and J is TRBJ1-2; D may be TRBD1 (6 bases). In germline, CDR1 is LNHDA, CDR2 SQIVND (reference sequence). The length of the CDR3 is 13 residues. Trimming removed 3 bases from V and 4 bases from J, with 9 bases in between. CDR3 loop: CASSIGQPYGYTF. DNA of the CDR3: TGTGCCAGTAGTATCGGACAGCCCTATGGCTACACCTTC.

This clonotype turned up a few times. This chain uses TRBV5-1 with TRBJ2-2; 9 bases match TRBD1. CDR3 length: 17 residues. After removal of 3 bases from V and 1 base from J, the junction contained 7 bases not matched to a gene. In germline, CDR1 is SGHRS, CDR2 YFSETQ. The CDR3 reads CASSSFPGQGNTGELFF. CDR3 bases: TGCGCCAGCAGCTCTTTTCCGGGACAGGGGAACACCGGGGAGCTGTTTTTT.

This chain links TRBV5-1 with TRBJ2-1; D is possibly TRBD1 or TRBD2 (6 bases each). Trimming shortened V by 6 bases and J by 7 bases, and 17 bases separated the two germline ends. The CDR3 covers 14 residues. Germline lookup yields CDR1 SGHRS and CDR2 YFSETQ. Here the CDR3 DNA reads TGCGCCAGCACCCGAGGGGGGCTGGGTAATGAGCAGTTCTTC. It is translated as CASTRGGLGNEQFF.

The V gene is TRBV27, the J gene TRBJ2-5, with D possibly TRBD2 on 7 matching bases. The CDR3 covers 16 residues. Trimming removed 7 bases at V and 4 bases at J, with 22 bases between. Looked up from germline, CDR1 is MNHEY and CDR2 is SMNVEV (reference sequence). The CDR3, as DNA: TGTGCCAGCACCCCTTGGGGTCGGGGGGCGGGAGAGACCCAGTACTTC. As protein: CASTPWGRGAGETQYF.

The DNA for the CDR3 is TGTGCCAGCAGTTACCTTCTCGGGGATACGCAGTATTTT. This sequence encodes CASSYLLGDTQYF. J is TRBJ2-3 and V is TRBV12-3 or TRBV12-4, with D unclear. V lost 4 bases and J 6 bases, leaving 11 bases between the germline ends. This CDR3 region has 13 residues.

Only a few counts were recorded for this clonotype. This chain joins TRBV24-1 and TRBJ2-5; 12 bases are a match to TRBD1. This CDR3 spans 16 amino acids. The V segment lost 3 bases and the J segment 4 bases; nucleotides outside the gene matches: 5. CDR1 and CDR2 from the germline V gene are KGHDR and SFDVKD. The chain's CDR3 is CATSDPGQGASETQYF. The DNA for the CDR3 is TGTGCCACCAGTGATCCGGGACAGGGGGCATCAGAGACCCAGTACTTC.

This clonotype was counted between two and nine times. The chain links TRBV6-1 to TRBJ2-7; D gene uncertain. CDR1 is MNHNS, CDR2 SASEGT, per germline. This CDR3 has 15 residues. Trimming left V 8 bases short and J 2 bases short, with 19 bases between. DNA of the CDR3: TGTGCCAGCTCCAGAGGCCTATCGGTACCCTACGAGCAGTACTTC. Residues: CASSRGLSVPYEQYF.

The genes are TRBV5-1 and TRBJ2-7, with 8 nucleotides matching TRBD2. This CDR3 comprises 15 residues. V lost 4 bases, J lost 3 bases, and 9 bases stayed unmatched. Looked up from germline, CDR1 is SGHRS and CDR2 is YFSETQ. The CDR3 DNA reads TGCGCCAGCAGCATTCTAGCGGGTGGGGACTACGAGCAGTACTTC. Its protein product is CASSILAGGDYEQYF.